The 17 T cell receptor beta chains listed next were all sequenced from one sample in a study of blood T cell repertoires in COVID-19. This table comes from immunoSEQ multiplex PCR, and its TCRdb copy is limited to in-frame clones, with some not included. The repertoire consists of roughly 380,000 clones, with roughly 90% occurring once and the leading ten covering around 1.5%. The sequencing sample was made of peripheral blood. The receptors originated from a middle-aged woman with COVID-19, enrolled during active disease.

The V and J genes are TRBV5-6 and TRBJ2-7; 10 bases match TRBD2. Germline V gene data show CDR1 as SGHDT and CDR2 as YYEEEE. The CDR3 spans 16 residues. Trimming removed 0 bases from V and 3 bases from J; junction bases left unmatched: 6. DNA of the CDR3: TGTGCCAGCAGCTTGGACGGACTAGCGGCAATCTACGAGCAGTACTTC. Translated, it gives CASSLDGLAAIYEQYF.

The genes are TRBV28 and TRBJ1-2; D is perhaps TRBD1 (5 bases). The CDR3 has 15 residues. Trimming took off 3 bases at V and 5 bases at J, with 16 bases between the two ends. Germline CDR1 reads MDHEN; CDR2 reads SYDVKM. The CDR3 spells CASSLTVREAYGYTF. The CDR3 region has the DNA TGTGCCAGCAGTTTGACAGTCCGGGAGGCGTATGGCTACACCTTC.

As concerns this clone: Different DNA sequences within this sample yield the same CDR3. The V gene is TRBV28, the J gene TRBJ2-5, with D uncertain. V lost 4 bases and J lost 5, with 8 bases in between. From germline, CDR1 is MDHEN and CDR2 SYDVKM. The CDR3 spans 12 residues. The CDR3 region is CASSSTRETQYF. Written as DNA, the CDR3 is TGTGCCAGCAGTTCCACCAGGGAGACCCAGTACTTC.

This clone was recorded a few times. The CDR3 DNA reads TGTGCCAGCAGCTTCTCACAGGGGGATGAGCAGTTCTTC. It is translated as CASSFSQGDEQFF. The chain uses TRBV7-2 and TRBJ2-1, with 8 bases identical to TRBD1. Germline CDR1 SGHTA, CDR2 FQGNSA. With V trimmed by 3 bases and J by 8 bases, 3 bases remained unmatched. This CDR3 is built from 13 residues.

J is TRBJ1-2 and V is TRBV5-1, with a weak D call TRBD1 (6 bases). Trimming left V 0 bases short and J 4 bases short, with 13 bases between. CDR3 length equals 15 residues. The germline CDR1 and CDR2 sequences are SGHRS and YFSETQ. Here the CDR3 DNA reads TGCGCCAGCAGCTTGGGAGGGGGTTTGGGCTATGGCTACACCTTC. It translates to CASSLGGGLGYGYTF.

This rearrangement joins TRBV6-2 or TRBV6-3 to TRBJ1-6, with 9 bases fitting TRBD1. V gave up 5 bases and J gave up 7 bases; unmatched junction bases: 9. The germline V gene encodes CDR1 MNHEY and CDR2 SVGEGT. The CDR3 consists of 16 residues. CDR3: CASSPQGAVWNSPLHF. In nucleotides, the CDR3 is TGTGCCAGCAGTCCACAGGGGGCTGTTTGGAATTCACCCCTCCACTTT.

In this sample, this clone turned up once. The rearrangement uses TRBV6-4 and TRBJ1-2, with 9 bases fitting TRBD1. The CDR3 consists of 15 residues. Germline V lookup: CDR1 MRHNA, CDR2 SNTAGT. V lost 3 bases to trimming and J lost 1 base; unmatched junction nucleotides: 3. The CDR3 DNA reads TGTGCCAGCAGTGAACAGGGGGCTGGTAACTATGGCTACACCTTC. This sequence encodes CASSEQGAGNYGYTF.

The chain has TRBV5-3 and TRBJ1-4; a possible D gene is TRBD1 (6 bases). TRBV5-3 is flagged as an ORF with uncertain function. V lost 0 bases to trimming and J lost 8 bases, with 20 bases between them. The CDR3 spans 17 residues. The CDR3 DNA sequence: TGTGCCAGAAGCTTGGCCTGTGGGGGCTGGGAGGGCGAAAAACTGTTTTTT. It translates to CARSLACGGWEGEKLFF.

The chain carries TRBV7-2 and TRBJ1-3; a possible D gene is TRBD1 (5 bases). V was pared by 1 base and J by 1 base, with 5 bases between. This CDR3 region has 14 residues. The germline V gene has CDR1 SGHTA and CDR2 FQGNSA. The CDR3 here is CASSLGQSGNTIYF. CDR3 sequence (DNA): TGTGCCAGCAGCTTAGGACAGTCTGGAAACACCATATATTTT.

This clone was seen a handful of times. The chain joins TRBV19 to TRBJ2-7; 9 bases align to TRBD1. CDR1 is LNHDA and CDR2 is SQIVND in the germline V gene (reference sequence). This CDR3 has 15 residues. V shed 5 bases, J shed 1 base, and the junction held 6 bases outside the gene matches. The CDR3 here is CASSPWTGASYEQYF. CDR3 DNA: TGTGCCAGTAGTCCCTGGACAGGGGCGTCCTACGAGCAGTACTTC.

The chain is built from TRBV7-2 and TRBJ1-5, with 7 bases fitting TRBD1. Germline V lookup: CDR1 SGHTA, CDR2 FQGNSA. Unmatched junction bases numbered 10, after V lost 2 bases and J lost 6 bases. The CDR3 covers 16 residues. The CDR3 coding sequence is TGTGCCAGCAGCTTACCCTCCACAGGGGCTAGTCAGCCCCAGCATTTT. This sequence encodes CASSLPSTGASQPQHF.

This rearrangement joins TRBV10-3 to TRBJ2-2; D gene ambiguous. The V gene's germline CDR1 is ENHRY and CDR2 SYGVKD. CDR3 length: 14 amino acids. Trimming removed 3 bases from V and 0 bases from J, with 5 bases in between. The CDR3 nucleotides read TGTGCCATCAGTGAACCAGCGAACACCGGGGAGCTGTTTTTT. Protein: CAISEPANTGELFF.

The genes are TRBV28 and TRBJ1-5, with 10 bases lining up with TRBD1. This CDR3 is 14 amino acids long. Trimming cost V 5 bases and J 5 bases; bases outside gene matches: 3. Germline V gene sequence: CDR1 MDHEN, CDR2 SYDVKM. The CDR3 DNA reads TGTGCCAGCAGTCCCGACAGGGGGCATCAGCCCCAGCATTTT. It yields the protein CASSPDRGHQPQHF.

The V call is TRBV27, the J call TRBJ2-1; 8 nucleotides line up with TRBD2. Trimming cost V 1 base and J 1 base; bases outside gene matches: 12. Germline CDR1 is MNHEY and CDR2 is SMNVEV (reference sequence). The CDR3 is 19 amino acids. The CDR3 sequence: CASSLLSSGSHESYNEQFF. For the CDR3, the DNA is TGTGCCAGCAGTTTATTATCGAGCGGGAGTCACGAGTCCTACAATGAGCAGTTCTTC.

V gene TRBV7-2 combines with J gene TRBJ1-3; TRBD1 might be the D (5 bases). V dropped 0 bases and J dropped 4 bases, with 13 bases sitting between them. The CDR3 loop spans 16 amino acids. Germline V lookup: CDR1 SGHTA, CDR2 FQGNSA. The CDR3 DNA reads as TGTGCCAGCAGCTTAGCGCGGGGGAGATCCGGAAACACCATATATTTT. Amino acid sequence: CASSLARGRSGNTIYF.

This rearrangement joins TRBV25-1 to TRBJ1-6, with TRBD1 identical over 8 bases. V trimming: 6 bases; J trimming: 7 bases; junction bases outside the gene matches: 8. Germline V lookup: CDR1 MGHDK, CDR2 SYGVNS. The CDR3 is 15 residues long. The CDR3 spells CASRVTGALNSPLHF. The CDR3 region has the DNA TGTGCCAGCAGGGTGACAGGGGCCCTGAATTCACCCCTCCACTTT.

The CDR3 here is CASGHWGAYEQYF. CDR3 DNA sequence: TGTGCCAGCGGCCACTGGGGAGCCTACGAGCAGTACTTC. This rearrangement joins TRBV7-2 to TRBJ2-7, with D tentatively TRBD2 (5 bases). The V gene lost 8 bases and the J gene lost 2 bases, with 13 bases spanning the gap. The CDR3 length is 13 residues. Germline loops: CDR1 SGHTA, CDR2 FQGNSA.